These 29 T cell receptor beta chains originate from one sample sequenced in a study of blood T cells in healthy people across ages. Next came a second PCR, run for about 6 to 12 cycles, which used a sample-barcoded 5' primer along with a J-beta primer mix. From the 5' RACE reads, TCRdb called clonotypes with MiXCR, one entry per CDR3 protein. Counted here are hundreds of thousands of distinct CDR3 sequences, just over 55% occurring once; the ten biggest clones make up roughly 25%. Sequencing input: blood. The receptor set was obtained from a man aged 35-49 years in good health.

This clonotype has only a few counts. The J gene is TRBJ1-1, the V gene TRBV29-1; D is perhaps TRBD1 (5 bases). With 6 bases removed from V and 1 base from J, the gap between germline ends came to 9 bases. CDR1 SQVTM and CDR2 ANQGSEA come from the germline V gene. This CDR3 spans 12 amino acids. The CDR3 DNA follows: TGCAGCGTGGGGACGGCGAACACTGAAGCTTTCTTT. Translated, it gives CSVGTANTEAFF.

The CDR3 DNA sequence: TGCAGTGCTAGAGATTCGGCGACTAGCGGGAGGACAGATACGCAGTATTTT. It encodes CSARDSATSGRTDTQYF. This chain links TRBV20-1 with TRBJ2-3, with TRBD2 matching over 13 bases. The junction had 6 bases not matched to a gene; V was cut back by 0 bases and J by 3 bases. CDR1 is DFQATT and CDR2 is SNEGSKA in the germline V gene (reference sequence). The length of the CDR3 is 17 residues.

DNA for the CDR3: TGCGCCAGCAGCTTGGGACAGACAACTAACTATGGCTACACCTTC. Translated, it gives CASSLGQTTNYGYTF. This chain links TRBV5-1 with TRBJ1-2, with a possible D match to TRBD1 (5 bases). Per the germline V gene, CDR1 is SGHRS and CDR2 is YFSETQ. The CDR3 consists of 15 residues. V lost 0 bases to trimming and J lost 0 bases, with 9 bases between them. The full variable domain, rest sourced from reference TRBV5-1 and TRBJ1-2, is KAGVTQTPRYLIKTRGQQVTLSCSPISGHRSVSWYQQTPGQGLQFLFEYFSETQRNKGNFPGRFSGRQFSNSRSEMNVSTLELGDSALYLCASSLGQTTNYGYTFGSGTRLTVV.

Details on this clonotype: It may be a read error: a sequence one base away is much more abundant. V gene TRBV29-1 combines with J gene TRBJ2-1; the D gene is possibly TRBD1 (6 bases). Germline V gives CDR1 SQVTM, CDR2 ANQGSEA. The CDR3 sequence is 11 residues long. V shed 0 bases and J shed 13 bases, with 10 bases lying between them. The CDR3 nucleotides are TGCAGCGTTGAAGATCAGGGGACCCAGTTCTTC. Encoded protein: CSVEDQGTQFF.

This sequence joins TRBV7-2 and TRBJ2-5; tentative D call: TRBD1 (5 bases). Germline assignment: CDR1 SGHTA and CDR2 FQGNSA. Trimming took off 5 bases at V and 7 bases at J, with 14 bases between the two ends. There are 13 residues in the CDR3. The CDR3 loop is CASSQGELGTQYF. The CDR3, as DNA: TGTGCCAGCAGCCAAGGGGAACTGGGGACCCAGTACTTC.

The chain recombines TRBV20-1 with TRBJ2-1; 8 bases map to TRBD2. CDR3 length: 15 residues. CDR1 is DFQATT, CDR2 SNEGSKA, per germline (reference sequence). With 2 bases clipped from V and 6 bases from J, the junction kept 9 bases outside the gene matches. This chain's CDR3 is CSARRPGTSTNEQFF. The CDR3, as DNA: TGCAGTGCTAGACGACCCGGGACTAGTACCAATGAGCAGTTCTTC.

J is TRBJ1-5 and V is TRBV12-5; TRBD1 agrees at 11 bases. Looked up from germline, CDR1 is LGHNT and CDR2 is FRNRAP. J gave up 1 base and V 1 base, and 15 bases lay outside the gene matches. There are 21 residues in the CDR3. CDR3 protein: CASGLGTGGIGYYRSNQPQHF. For the CDR3, the DNA is TGTGCTAGTGGTTTGGGGACAGGGGGCATTGGGTACTATAGGAGCAATCAGCCCCAGCATTTT.

This chain connects TRBV7-2 to TRBJ1-2; 8 bases map to TRBD1. Germline lookup yields CDR1 SGHTA and CDR2 FQGNSA. J was trimmed by 8 bases and V by 5 bases; bases with no gene match: 7. The CDR3 spans 13 residues. CDR3 region: CASSPGQGEGYTF. The CDR3 DNA is TGTGCCAGCAGCCCAGGACAGGGCGAGGGCTACACCTTC. Filled out from reference TRBV7-2 and TRBJ1-2, the complete variable domain reads GAGVSQSPSNKVTEKGKDVELRCDPISGHTALYWYRQSLGQGLEFLIYFQGNSAPDKSGLPSDRFSAERTGGSVSTLTIQRTQQEDSAVYLCASSPGQGEGYTFGSGTRLTVV.

This chain joins TRBV30 and TRBJ1-6; D is undetermined. Trimming left V 0 bases short and J 7 bases short, with 10 bases between. The CDR3 has 14 amino acids. The germline V gene has CDR1 GTSNPN and CDR2 SVGIG (reference sequence). CDR3 in DNA: TGTGCCTGGAGTGTTGCACAGTTAAATTCACCCCTCCACTTT. Translating gives CAWSVAQLNSPLHF. The whole variable domain, filled in from reference TRBV30 and TRBJ1-6, reads SQTIHQWPATLVQPVGSPLSLECTVEGTSNPNLYWYRQAAGRGLQLLFYSVGIGQISSEVPQNLSASRPQDRQFILSSKKLLLSDSGFYLCAWSVAQLNSPLHFGNGTRLTVT.

This chain uses TRBV28 with TRBJ2-4; D may be TRBD1 (5 bases). The J call is uncertain, as TRBJ2-5 better fits the DNA end. Per the germline V gene, CDR1 is MDHEN and CDR2 is SYDVKM. CDR3 size: 13 residues. In DNA, the CDR3 is TGTGCCAGCAGCTTTAGGGGTTTCGAGACCCAGTACTTC. Its protein product is CASSFRGFETQYF.

As concerns this clonotype: Compared with germline, one end of the junction differs, possibly owing to a read error. This chain links TRBV12-3 or TRBV12-4 with TRBJ2-3, with TRBD2 matching 10 bases. CDR3 length equals 17 residues. The CDR3 coding sequence is TGTGCCACCCGGCGCGGGGATCTAGCGGGGGACACAGATGCGCAGTATTTT. As protein: CATRRGDLAGDTDAQYF.

Here the CDR3 reads CASGGPETDTQYF. CDR3 bases: TGCGCCAGCGGCGGTCCCGAGACAGATACGCAGTATTTT. The V call is TRBV5-1, the J call TRBJ2-3; D gene ambiguous. CDR3 length: 13 amino acids. V was shortened by 7 bases and J by 3 bases, with 12 bases between the two germline ends. Germline loops: CDR1 SGHRS, CDR2 YFSETQ. Using reference TRBV5-1 and TRBJ2-3 for the parts outside the CDR3, the full variable domain is KAGVTQTPRYLIKTRGQQVTLSCSPISGHRSVSWYQQTPGQGLQFLFEYFSETQRNKGNFPGRFSGRQFSNSRSEMNVSTLELGDSALYLCASGGPETDTQYFGPGTRLTVL.

The chain couples TRBV20-1 to TRBJ1-2; the D is unclear. The V end lost 1 base, the J end lost 0 bases, and 12 bases lay between the germline ends. Germline CDR1 is DFQATT and CDR2 is SNEGSKA (reference sequence). The CDR3 spans 15 residues. Written as DNA, the CDR3 is TGCAGTGCTAGAGCGTGGAGGAAAGCTAACTATGGCTACACCTTC. Its translation: CSARAWRKANYGYTF.

This clonotype was picked up many times. The genes are TRBV7-3 and TRBJ2-3, with 8 bases fitting TRBD2. Germline trimming cut 6 bases from V and 1 base from J; bases unmatched to any gene: 6. The CDR3 contains 15 residues. Germline CDR1 is SGHTA and CDR2 is FQGTGA. The CDR3, as DNA: TGTGCCAGCAGTCCCATAGCGGGGCGCACAGATACGCAGTATTTT. Its protein is CASSPIAGRTDTQYF.

The rearrangement uses TRBV29-1 and TRBJ2-7, with TRBD2 identical over 8 bases. The CDR3 sequence is 14 residues long. J lost 10 bases, V lost 5 bases, and 16 bases had no gene match. CDR1 is SQVTM and CDR2 is ANQGSEA in the germline V gene. CDR3 residues: CSVPGRERWETQYF. CDR3 nucleotide sequence: TGCAGCGTTCCCGGGAGGGAAAGGTGGGAGACACAGTACTTC.

This clonotype was seen only once. The genes are TRBV28 and TRBJ1-2, with 7 bases lining up with TRBD1. The V segment lost 8 bases and the J segment 6 bases; nucleotides outside the gene matches: 18. Germline V lookup: CDR1 MDHEN, CDR2 SYDVKM. The CDR3 sequence is 16 residues long. This CDR3 reads CASGYPGTARSHGYTF. For the CDR3, the DNA is TGTGCCAGCGGATATCCTGGGACAGCGAGATCGCATGGCTACACCTTC.

V is TRBV3-1 and J is TRBJ2-2; D possibly corresponds to TRBD2 (7 bases). The CDR3 is 17 amino acids. CDR1 is LGHDT and CDR2 is YNNKEL in the germline V gene (reference sequence). V shed 4 bases and J shed 6 bases, with 21 bases lying between them. The CDR3 loop is CASSRDSMGGRSGELFF. The CDR3 DNA reads TGTGCCAGCAGCCGTGACAGTATGGGGGGGCGTTCCGGGGAGCTGTTTTTT.

The V call is TRBV5-1, the J call TRBJ2-2; 10 bases align to TRBD1. Germline V lookup: CDR1 SGHRS, CDR2 YFSETQ. V dropped 4 bases and J dropped 6; count of bases not matched to a gene: 9. This CDR3 is built from 16 residues. Here the CDR3 reads CASSPDRGRRAGELFF. The DNA for the CDR3 is TGCGCCAGCAGCCCAGACAGGGGGCGACGGGCCGGGGAGCTGTTTTTT.

This clonotype was picked up one time. The chain carries TRBV18 and TRBJ2-5; D is undetermined. CDR1 KGHSH and CDR2 LQKENI come from the germline V gene. The CDR3 is made up of 13 amino acids. Trimming removed 2 bases from V and 1 base from J, with 5 bases in between. CDR3 bases: TGTGCCAGCTCACCATGGAGCCAAGAGACCCAGTACTTC. It yields the protein CASSPWSQETQYF. The complete variable domain, with remaining parts taken from reference TRBV18 and TRBJ2-5, reads NAGVMQNPRHLVRRRGQEARLRCSPMKGHSHVYWYRQLPEEGLKFMVYLQKENIIDESGMPKERFSAEFPKEGPSILRIQQVVRGDSAAYFCASSPWSQETQYFGPGTRLLVL.

The chain joins TRBV5-1 to TRBJ2-1; D gene ambiguous. Germline V gives CDR1 SGHRS, CDR2 YFSETQ. The CDR3 is 15 residues long. Trimming removed 2 bases at V and 6 bases at J, with 15 bases between. DNA of the CDR3: TGCGCCAGCAGCTTTAGCCCCTCCGAGGCCAATGAGCAGTTCTTC. Protein sequence: CASSFSPSEANEQFF.

The chain employs TRBV28 and TRBJ1-2; tentatively, D is TRBD1 (5 bases). Trimming pared 1 base from V and 7 bases from J, leaving 13 bases between. Germline lookup yields CDR1 MDHEN and CDR2 SYDVKM. The CDR3 spans 14 residues. The CDR3 region has the DNA TGTGCCAGCAGTTTATTACTGGTTGACAGTGGCTACACCTTC. Its protein is CASSLLLVDSGYTF.

This clonotype was detected only a few times. The V gene is TRBV27, the J gene TRBJ2-6; 8 bases agree with TRBD1. Germline lookup yields CDR1 MNHEY and CDR2 SMNVEV (reference sequence). This CDR3 is built from 14 residues. V lost 8 bases to trimming and J lost 3 bases; unmatched junction nucleotides: 3. The CDR3 nucleotides read TGTGCCAGCTCACAGGGGGTTGGGGCCAACGTCCTGACTTTC. This gives the protein CASSQGVGANVLTF.

This clonotype has only one observation. The chain carries TRBV20-1 and TRBJ2-1; 13 bases agree with TRBD2. Germline CDR1 reads DFQATT; CDR2 reads SNEGSKA (reference sequence). The junction had 7 bases not matched to a gene; V was cut back by 2 bases and J by 9 bases. The CDR3 has 15 amino acids. The CDR3, as DNA: TGCAGTGCTAGACTACTAGCGGGGGGGCAGGGTGAGCAGTTCTTC. Translated: CSARLLAGGQGEQFF.

The CDR3, as DNA: TGTGCCAGCAGCTTGATACAGCAAGAGACCCAGTACTTC. This codes for CASSLIQQETQYF. The J gene is TRBJ2-5, the V gene TRBV7-9, with unresolved D. Looked up from germline, CDR1 is SEHNR and CDR2 is FQNEAQ (reference sequence). Trimming took off 3 bases at V and 2 bases at J, with 7 bases between the two ends. The CDR3 is made up of 13 amino acids.

V usage is TRBV21-1 and J usage is TRBJ1-1. TRBV21-1 is deemed a pseudogene. This CDR3 spans 18 amino acids. The CDR3 here is CASSKGAKPGIMNTEAFF. The CDR3 DNA follows: TGTGCCAGCAGCAAAGGGGCAAAGCCAGGAATCATGAACACTGAAGCTTTCTTT.

This chain uses TRBV12-3 or TRBV12-4 with TRBJ2-7, with 11 nucleotides matching TRBD1. The CDR3 consists of 15 residues. The trim removed 6 bases at V and 5 bases at J, leaving 9 bases unmatched. The CDR3: CASSRTGTGGNEQYF. DNA for the CDR3: TGTGCCAGCAGCCGCACCGGGACAGGGGGTAACGAGCAGTACTTC.

V is TRBV20-1 and J is TRBJ2-1; 7 bases are a match to TRBD1. Germline V CDR1 and CDR2: DFQATT, SNEGSKA (reference sequence). V was clipped by 6 bases and J by 7 bases; unmatched bases: 6. CDR3 length equals 12 residues. CDR3 bases: TGCAGTGCCGGATTACAGGGGAATGAGCAGTTCTTC. Translated: CSAGLQGNEQFF.

V is TRBV20-1 and J is TRBJ2-1, with TRBD1 matching 11 bases. This CDR3 has 14 residues. V was pared by 2 bases and J by 6 bases, with 3 bases of the junction left unmatched. Germline V CDR1 and CDR2: DFQATT, SNEGSKA (reference sequence). The CDR3 DNA reads as TGCAGTGCTAGACCCGGACAGGGGGCCAATGAGCAGTTCTTC. Protein: CSARPGQGANEQFF.

This clonotype was detected a few times. The J gene is TRBJ2-5, the V gene TRBV29-1; the D is unclear. Germline V CDR1 and CDR2: SQVTM, ANQGSEA. Between the trimmed V and J ends, which lost 4 bases and 5 bases, there was a span of 11 bases. CDR3 size: 12 residues. The CDR3 DNA sequence: TGCAGCGTTGGGGCAGCCTTGGAGACCCAGTACTTC. Protein: CSVGAALETQYF.